This T cell receptor (beta chain) was recorded in a study of blood T cells in healthy people across ages. It was with a sample-barcoded 5' primer and a J-beta primer mix that a second PCR of roughly 6 to 12 cycles was run. Via MiXCR, TCRdb re-called the 5' RACE reads, giving one row per CDR3 protein. The table includes fewer than 2 million distinct CDR3 sequences, approximately 39% detected once. Germline-derived CDR1 and CDR2 are LGHDT and YNNKEL (reference sequence). This CDR3 is 14 amino acids long. Concerning this clonotype: One end of the junction does not line up with germline, which may come from a read error.

Sample: blood. The source is a human donor in good health. The chain combines TRBV3-1 with TRBJ2-1, with D unresolved. The CDR3 sequence is CASNQDNYYNEQFF. In DNA form, the CDR3 reads TGTGCCAGCAACCAAGATAACTATTACAATGAGCAGTTCTTC.